The entry below describes one T cell receptor (beta chain). Its specificity is unknown. Autoimmune disease history or systemic immunosuppression led to patients being barred. The data derive from a study of OX40 agonist ivuxolimab in advanced cancers. Study-wide context: The mean age was approximately 60 years, ranging from 23 to 79, with over 70% of participants male. Therapy given before enrollment (anti-PD-1, anti-PD-L1 or anti-CTLA-4) was allowed, and 40% to 50% had some.

Produced via immunoSEQ multiplex PCR; TCRdb's table is partial and in-frame only. The data show about 68,000 clones, approximately 86% seen once. Germline V CDR1 and CDR2: MRHNA, SNTAGT. The CDR3 covers 14 residues. Trimming removed 0 bases at V and 3 bases at J, with 6 bases between. General observations from the study: Both CD4+ and CD8+ T cell populations in blood had undergone clonal expansion by week 6 at 0.1 to 3.0 mg/kg.

This chain uses TRBV6-4 with TRBJ1-5; D gene unclear. The specimen comprised CD4+ or CD8+ T cells sorted from blood, sampled in a trial of the OX40 agonist ivuxolimab. This receptor was identified in an adult with an advanced solid tumor such as melanoma, head and neck, liver or kidney cancer. CDR3: CASSDSSHNQPQHF. CDR3 nucleotides: TGTGCCAGCAGTGACTCAAGTCACAATCAGCCCCAGCATTTT.